Each of the 10 T cell receptor beta chains below was sequenced from the same sample in a study of beta chain features in type 1 diabetes. TCRB transcripts that were expressed got sequenced, as all of the isolated RNA had been reverse transcribed. Here immunoSEQ multiplex PCR was the method, and the copy in TCRdb shows in-frame clones only, minus some. This sample has around 19,000 clones; 50% occur once, and the top ten carry around 0.45%. The specimen was stem cell memory CD4+ T cells from blood. The receptors derive from a man younger than 35 in good health.

This sequence joins TRBV28 and TRBJ2-5; 13 bases line up with TRBD2. The CDR3 is made up of 14 amino acids. The V segment lost 6 bases and the J segment 7 bases; nucleotides outside the gene matches: 5. From germline, CDR1 is MDHEN and CDR2 SYDVKM. In nucleotides, the CDR3 is TGTGCCAGCAGCAGGACTAGCGGGAGAGCGACCCAGTACTTC. Translation: CASSRTSGRATQYF.

The V and J genes are TRBV7-2 and TRBJ1-3; no clear D. Germline CDR1 and CDR2: SGHTA and FQGNSA. This CDR3 is built from 17 residues. V lost 3 bases and J lost 1, with 16 bases in between. The DNA for the CDR3 is TGTGCCAGCAGCTTTAGTAGCAACCCAAGGTCTGGAAACACCATATATTTT. Translated: CASSFSSNPRSGNTIYF.

This rearrangement joins TRBV30 to TRBJ2-7; 10 nucleotides match TRBD1. V trimming: 1 base; J trimming: 0 bases; junction bases outside the gene matches: 15. The CDR3 contains 19 residues. The V gene's germline CDR1 is GTSNPN and CDR2 SVGIG (reference sequence). CDR3 sequence reads: CAWSGGQGVHQLSSYEQYF. Written as DNA, the CDR3 is TGTGCCTGGAGTGGCGGACAGGGGGTACACCAATTGAGCTCCTACGAGCAGTACTTC.

The chain uses TRBV30 and TRBJ2-1; D may be TRBD2 (5 bases). V was cut by 3 bases and J by 0 bases, with 6 bases left in between. The CDR3 is 13 amino acids. Germline V gene lookup returns CDR1 GTSNPN and CDR2 SVGIG (reference sequence). CDR3 coding DNA: TGTGCCTGGAGGGGGAGCTCCTACAATGAGCAGTTCTTC. Translation gives CAWRGSSYNEQFF.

This clone was seen a few times. The CDR3 DNA reads as TGTGCCAGCAGTTTAGACGGGGGGGCGCGGAAGAACACTGAAGCTTTCTTT. Translated, it gives CASSLDGGARKNTEAFF. V usage is TRBV27 and J usage is TRBJ1-1, with D possibly TRBD1 on 6 matching bases. The CDR3 runs to 17 residues. The germline gives CDR1 MNHEY, CDR2 SMNVEV (reference sequence). The ends were cut back, 2 bases at V and 1 base at J, with 17 bases in the middle.

The chain is built from TRBV28 and TRBJ2-6; no definite D call. The length of the CDR3 is 18 residues. V gave up 4 bases and J gave up 0 bases, with 16 bases separating them. The germline V gene encodes CDR1 MDHEN and CDR2 SYDVKM. For the CDR3, the DNA is TGTGCCAGCAGTTCGGCGGTAGGAAGAAACTCTGGGGCCAACGTCCTGACTTTC. Protein product: CASSSAVGRNSGANVLTF.

In this sample, this clone turned up a few times. Here the CDR3 reads CASSLGWTGTSGRATEQFF. The CDR3 bases are TGTGCCAGCAGCTTAGGATGGACCGGGACTAGCGGGAGGGCCACTGAGCAGTTCTTC. The rearrangement joins TRBV7-3 to TRBJ2-1; 16 positions match TRBD2. Germline loops: CDR1 SGHTA, CDR2 FQGTGA. Trimming cost V 2 bases and J 9 bases; bases outside gene matches: 13. CDR3 length: 19 residues.

The chain couples TRBV30 to TRBJ2-7; 9 positions match TRBD1. V lost 1 base to trimming and J lost 3 bases; unmatched junction nucleotides: 4. The CDR3 is made up of 14 amino acids. From germline, CDR1 is GTSNPN and CDR2 SVGIG (reference sequence). The CDR3: CAWSAGTGSYEQYF. As DNA, the CDR3 is TGTGCCTGGAGTGCGGGGACAGGGAGCTACGAGCAGTACTTC.

This clone came up a few times. The chain recombines TRBV25-1 with TRBJ2-5; TRBD2 aligns across 10 bases. The germline V gene has CDR1 MGHDK and CDR2 SYGVNS. V lost 3 bases to trimming and J lost 2 bases; unmatched junction nucleotides: 12. The length of the CDR3 is 18 residues. The CDR3 DNA is TGTGCCAGCAGTGATAGGGCTAGCGGGAGTTTTTTGCAAGAGACCCAGTACTTC. Translating it yields CASSDRASGSFLQETQYF. Looking up the rest from reference TRBV25-1 and TRBJ2-5 gives the full variable domain: EADIYQTPRYLVIGTGKKITLECSQTMGHDKMYWYQQDPGMELHLIHYSYGVNSTEKGDLSSESTVSRIRTEHFPLTLESARPSHTSQYLCASSDRASGSFLQETQYFGPGTRLLVL.

The gene calls are TRBV5-1 and TRBJ2-1; the match to TRBD2 covers 14 bases. Trimming removed 3 bases from V and 5 bases from J; junction bases left unmatched: 7. Germline CDR1 is SGHRS and CDR2 is YFSETQ. The CDR3 has 17 amino acids. The CDR3 protein is CASSWTSGRSPDNEQFF. The CDR3 coding sequence is TGCGCCAGCAGCTGGACTAGCGGGAGGTCCCCTGACAATGAGCAGTTCTTC.